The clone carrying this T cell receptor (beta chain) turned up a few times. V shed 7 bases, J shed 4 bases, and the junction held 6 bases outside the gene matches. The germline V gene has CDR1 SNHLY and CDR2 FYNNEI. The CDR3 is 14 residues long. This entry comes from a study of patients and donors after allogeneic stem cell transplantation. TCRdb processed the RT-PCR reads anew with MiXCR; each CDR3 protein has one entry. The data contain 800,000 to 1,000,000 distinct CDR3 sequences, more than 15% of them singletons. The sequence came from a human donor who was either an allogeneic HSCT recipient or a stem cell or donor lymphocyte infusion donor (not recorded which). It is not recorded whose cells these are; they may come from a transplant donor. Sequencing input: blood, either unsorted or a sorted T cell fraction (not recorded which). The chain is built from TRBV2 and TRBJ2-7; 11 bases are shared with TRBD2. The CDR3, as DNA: TGTGCCAGCATATTAGCGGGAGGGATGTACGAGCAGTACTTC. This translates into CASILAGGMYEQYF.